These T cell receptor beta chains were read from a single sample in a study of cytomegalovirus exposure and HLA in healthy donors. Sequenced by immunoSEQ multiplex PCR; TCRdb stores in-frame clones only, minus some. The data contain around 70,000 clones, 80% to 90% of them seen just once; the ten biggest clones take up approximately 6.2%. The sequenced sample consisted of PBMCs. The receptors originated from a human donor in good health. The CDR3 runs from the conserved cysteine through the conserved F or W. D genes are given only for firm matches. Clone size, where shown, is once, few, many, or a class for clones that have expanded.

d_call clone_size j_call v_call cdr3_length cdr3_nt cdr3_aa
TRBD2 . TRBJ2-1 TRBV5-1 14 TGCGCCAGCAGCTTGCGCGGGGGTAGGAATGAGCAGTTCTTC CASSLRGGRNEQFF
TRBD1 . TRBJ1-5 TRBV28 16 TGTGCCAGCCACAAATTTCGAGGGGGCGGGAATCAGCCCCAGCATTTT CASHKFRGGGNQPQHF
TRBD1 . TRBJ1-6 TRBV11-2 15 TGTGCCAGCAGCTTGGGGACAGGGATTAATTCACCCCTCCACTTT CASSLGTGINSPLHF
TRBD2 . TRBJ2-3 TRBV6-5 16 TGTGCCAGCAGTTACTCGGCGGGGGGGCAAGCAGATACGCAGTATTTT CASSYSAGGQADTQYF
. . TRBJ2-7 TRBV19 14 TGTGCCAGTAGTATCGGGGGTGGCGTGTACGAGCAGTACTTC CASSIGGGVYEQYF
. once TRBJ1-1 TRBV29-1 13 TGCAGCACCGCCGGGACATTAAACACTGAAGCTTTCTTT CSTAGTLNTEAFF
TRBD2 . TRBJ2-5 TRBV5-1 16 TGCGCCAGCAGATCCGGGACTAGCGGGGCCCAAGAGACCCAGTACTTC CASRSGTSGAQETQYF
TRBD2 . TRBJ2-7 TRBV25-1 16 TGTGCCAGCAGTGAATGGGGACTAGCGGGGGTCTACGAGCAGTACTTC CASSEWGLAGVYEQYF
. once TRBJ1-2 TRBV25-1 14 TGTGCCAGCAGTGGGGGAACAGGATTATATGGCTACACCTTC CASSGGTGLYGYTF
. . TRBJ1-2 TRBV5-1 19 TGCGCCAGCAGCAAAGGTACCGGGATCCCCTCGGAGAGGCACTATGGCTACACCTTC CASSKGTGIPSERHYGYTF
TRBD2 . TRBJ2-5 TRBV11-2 15 TGTGCCAGCAGCTCGGGGACTAGTCCTCAAGAGACCCAGTACTTC CASSSGTSPQETQYF
TRBD2 . TRBJ2-5 TRBV7-2 14 TGTGCCAGCAGCTCCGGGGGGGGCCAAGAGACCCAGTACTTC CASSSGGGQETQYF
. . TRBJ2-1 TRBV9 13 TGTGCCAGCAGCGTAGGCAGCTACAATGAGCAGTTCTTC CASSVGSYNEQFF
. . TRBJ2-6 TRBV7-3 17 TGTGCCAGCAGCCCCTTGGGGGCAGGGACCGGGGCCAACGTCCTGACTTTC CASSPLGAGTGANVLTF
. once TRBJ2-7 TRBV29-1 14 TGCAGCTGTAAACAGGTAGTAGGGGCCTACGAGCAGTACTTC CSCKQVVGAYEQYF
. . TRBJ2-4 TRBV15 14 TGTGCCACCAGCCCAGCCTTGGGCCTAAACATTCAGTACTTC CATSPALGLNIQYF
TRBD1 . TRBJ2-1 TRBV5-1 16 TGCGCCAGCAGCGCCGTGGGACAGAACCCCTACAATGAGCAGTTCTTC CASSAVGQNPYNEQFF
. . TRBJ2-1 TRBV2 14 TGTGCCAGCAGACCCACCACAAACTACAATGAGCAGTTCTTC CASRPTTNYNEQFF
TRBD1 . TRBJ1-5 TRBV28 17 TGTGCCAGCAGTTCCGTGGGACAGGGATATAGCAATCAGCCCCAGCATTTT CASSSVGQGYSNQPQHF
TRBD1 . TRBJ1-2 TRBV7-2 15 TGTGCCAGCAGCTTAACCCGACAGGGATTGGATGGCTACACCTTC CASSLTRQGLDGYTF
. . TRBJ1-1 TRBV7-9 17 TGTGCCAGCAGCTCAAGAGGGGTGGGGGGGGGTAACACTGAAGCTTTCTTT CASSSRGVGGGNTEAFF
. . TRBJ2-7 TRBV11-2 15 TGTGCCAGCAGCTCCACCGGCGGATTACCCTACGAGCAGTACTTC CASSSTGGLPYEQYF
. . TRBJ2-7 TRBV6-1 13 TGTGCCAGCAGGGATGGGGGGGCCCTCGAGCAGTACTTC CASRDGGALEQYF
TRBD1 . TRBJ2-1 TRBV27 16 TGTGCCAGCAGCCGCTGGAGAGGACAGGGCTACAATGAGCAGTTCTTC CASSRWRGQGYNEQFF
. . TRBJ1-6 TRBV2 16 TGTGCCAGCAGTACTGAAATAAGCTCCTATAATTCACCCCTCCACTTT CASSTEISSYNSPLHF
. . TRBJ1-4 TRBV29-1 15 TGCAGCGTTGAAGATCGGACAGCAACTAATGAAAAACTGTTTTTT CSVEDRTATNEKLFF
TRBD1 . TRBJ1-4 TRBV7-2 15 TGTGCCAGCAGCCCGGGACAGGGTGGGTTTGAAAAACTGTTTTTT CASSPGQGGFEKLFF